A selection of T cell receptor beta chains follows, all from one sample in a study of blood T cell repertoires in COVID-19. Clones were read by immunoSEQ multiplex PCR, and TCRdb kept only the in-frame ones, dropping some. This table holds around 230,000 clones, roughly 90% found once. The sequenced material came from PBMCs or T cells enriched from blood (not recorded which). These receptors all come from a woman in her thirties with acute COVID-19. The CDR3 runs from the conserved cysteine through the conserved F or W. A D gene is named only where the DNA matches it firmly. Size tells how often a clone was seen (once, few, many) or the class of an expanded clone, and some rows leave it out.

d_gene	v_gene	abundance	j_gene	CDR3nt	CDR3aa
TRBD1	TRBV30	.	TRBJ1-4	TGTGCCTGGAGTGTACGAGGGACAGGAAATGAAAAACTGTTTTTT	CAWSVRGTGNEKLFF
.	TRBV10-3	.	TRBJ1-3	TGTGCCATCAGTGAGTACAGGGAGACTGGAAACACCATATATTTT	CAISEYRETGNTIYF
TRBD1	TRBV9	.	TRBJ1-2	TGTGCCAGCAGCGTAGTTGGACAGGGTGACGGCTACACCTTC	CASSVVGQGDGYTF
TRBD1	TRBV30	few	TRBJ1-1	TGTGCCTGCGGACAGGGGGCGACTAACACTGAAGCTTTCTTT	CACGQGATNTEAFF
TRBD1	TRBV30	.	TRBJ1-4	TGTGCCTGGAGAGGACAGGGGGCGGTGGGTGAAAAACTGTTTTTT	CAWRGQGAVGEKLFF
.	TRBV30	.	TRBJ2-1	TGTGCCTGGAGTCTGGACAGCTCACCGTACAATGAGCAGTTCTTC	CAWSLDSSPYNEQFF
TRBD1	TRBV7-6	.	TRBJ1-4	TGTGCCAGCAGCCCCCGACAGGGCGCAACTAATGAAAAACTGTTTTTT	CASSPRQGATNEKLFF
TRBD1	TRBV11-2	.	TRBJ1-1	TGTGCCAGCAGCTCGGACAGGGGCCACACTGAAGCTTTCTTT	CASSSDRGHTEAFF
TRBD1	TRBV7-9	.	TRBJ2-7	TGTGCCAGCAGCTCGGGACAGACTTCCTACGAGCAGTACTTC	CASSSGQTSYEQYF
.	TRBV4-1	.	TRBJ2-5	TGCGCCAGCAGCCAAGGCCCGGCTGGGCGGGCTACCCAAGAGACCCAGTACTTC	CASSQGPAGRATQETQYF
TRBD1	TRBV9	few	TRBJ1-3	TGTGCCAGCAGCGTAACAGGACAGGGGGCAGGGAACACCATATATTTT	CASSVTGQGAGNTIYF
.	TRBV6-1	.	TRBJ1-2	TGTGCCAGCAGTGGCCGGGGTCGGGCTGGTGCCAGGGAGGGGAACTATGGCTACACCTTC	CASSGRGRAGAREGNYGYTF
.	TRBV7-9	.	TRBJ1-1	TGTGCCAGCAGGGACAGCATGAACACTGAAGCTTTCTTT	CASRDSMNTEAFF
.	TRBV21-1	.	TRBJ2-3	TGTGCCAAGACAAGCGGGGGGCCTTACCCGTCCACAGATACGCAGTATTTT	CAKTSGGPYPSTDTQYF
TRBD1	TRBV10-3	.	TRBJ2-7	TGTGCCATCAGTGCCTGGGACAGGGGCAACGAGCAGTACTTC	CAISAWDRGNEQYF
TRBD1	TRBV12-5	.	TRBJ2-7	TGTGCTAGTGGTCAACAGGGGGCAGTCTACGAGCAGTACTTC	CASGQQGAVYEQYF